This TCR beta chain comes out of a study of cytomegalovirus exposure and HLA in healthy donors. Study outcomes and limitations: Subsequent analysis revealed that first-cohort TCR clusters tended to co-occur in the 130 or so validation repertoires. Many donors shared some public TCRs, even though most TCR sequences were rare.

A remark on this clone: Its cognate antigen is unknown.

Losses at the gene ends were 1 base for V and 11 bases for J; bases not matched to a gene: 6. The CDR3 sequence is 14 residues long. CDR1 and CDR2 (germline): MNHNS, SASEGT. Some clones are missing from TCRdb's copy, which holds only in-frame ones; the method was immunoSEQ multiplex PCR. The sample has 60,000 to 80,000 clones; 85% are singletons. The receptor's source is a man aged 25-40 years in good health and CMV-seronegative. Sequences were obtained from PBMCs. The chain uses TRBV6-1 and TRBJ1-1; 11 bases align to TRBD1. The CDR3 DNA follows: TGTGCCAGCAGTGAAGGGACAGGGGGCAATATGGCTTTCTTT. Its protein is CASSEGTGGNMAFF.